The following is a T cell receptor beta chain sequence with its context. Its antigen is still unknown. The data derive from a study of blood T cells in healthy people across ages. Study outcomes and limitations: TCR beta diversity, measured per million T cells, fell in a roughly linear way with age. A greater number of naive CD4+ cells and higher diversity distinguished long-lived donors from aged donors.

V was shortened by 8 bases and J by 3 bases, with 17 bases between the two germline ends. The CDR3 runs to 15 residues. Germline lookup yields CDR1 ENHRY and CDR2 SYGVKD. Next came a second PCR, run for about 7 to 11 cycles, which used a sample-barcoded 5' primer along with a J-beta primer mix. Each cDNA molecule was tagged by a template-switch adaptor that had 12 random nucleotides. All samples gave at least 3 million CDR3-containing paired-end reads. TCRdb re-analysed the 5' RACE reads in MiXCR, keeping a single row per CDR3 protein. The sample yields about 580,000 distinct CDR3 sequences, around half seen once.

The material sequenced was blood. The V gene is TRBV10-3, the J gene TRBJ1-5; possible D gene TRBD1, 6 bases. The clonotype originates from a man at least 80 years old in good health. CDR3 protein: CAIGAEQGFNQPQHF. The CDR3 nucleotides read TGTGCCATCGGGGCAGAACAGGGATTCAATCAGCCCCAGCATTTT.